This T cell receptor beta chain was captured in a study of early T cells in non-severe SARS-CoV-2 infection. As for the study in general: Sequencing targeted bulk RNA from unsorted whole blood, leaving chains unpaired.

Study-level findings and limits: Private and CD4 specificities were missed by VDJdb matching, skewed to anti-spike CD8.

Each cDNA molecule carried a unique molecular identifier. TCRdb processed the 5' RACE reads anew with MiXCR; each CDR3 protein has one entry. Of 95,000 to 150,000 distinct CDR3 sequences detected, more than 13% appear once; the ten largest clones hold around a fifth. Turning to this clonotype: Antigen specificity is unknown.

The sequencing sample was made of whole blood. This sequence was found in an adult who was a healthcare worker with PCR-confirmed SARS-CoV-2 infection or an uninfected control (not recorded which).

DNA for the CDR3: TGCAGTGCGGGGGACAGGGCTGGCTCACCCCTCCACTTT. This encodes CSAGDRAGSPLHF. The gene calls are TRBV20-1 and TRBJ1-6, with 9 bases matching TRBD1. Per the germline V gene, CDR1 is DFQATT and CDR2 is SNEGSKA (reference sequence). Trimming removed 6 bases from V and 10 bases from J; junction bases left unmatched: 7. The CDR3 covers 13 residues.